A single sample gave rise to the 15 T cell receptor beta chains below, sequenced in a study of T cell repertoires in cytomegalovirus infection. In TCRdb, the reads were re-called with MiXCR into one record per CDR3 protein. The sample shows roughly 310,000 distinct CDR3 sequences, roughly a sixth of them seen only once. The sample comprised PBMCs. The receptors were sampled from a human donor in good health (CMV status not recorded). Some clones in this sample may be carry-over from other donors' samples.

This clonotype has more than one count but fewer than ten. The rearrangement joins TRBV5-6 to TRBJ2-5; 7 nucleotides line up with TRBD1. V dropped 2 bases and J dropped 2; count of bases not matched to a gene: 12. CDR3 length equals 17 residues. Germline CDR1 is SGHDT and CDR2 is YYEEEE. The CDR3 reads CASSFGFSDRVQETQYF. The DNA of the CDR3 is TGTGCCAGCAGCTTTGGTTTTTCAGACAGGGTTCAAGAGACCCAGTACTTC.

The gene calls are TRBV11-2 and TRBJ2-5, with 9 bases aligning to TRBD2. CDR1 is SGHAT, CDR2 FQNNGV, per germline. The ends lost 2 bases at V and 4 bases at J; junction bases unmatched: 8. This CDR3 is 16 amino acids long. The CDR3: CASSLWRAGGSETQYF. CDR3 nucleotide sequence: TGTGCCAGCAGCTTATGGCGAGCGGGGGGTTCAGAGACCCAGTACTTC.

V and J are TRBV3-1 and TRBJ1-5, with unresolved D. CDR1 is LGHDT, CDR2 YNNKEL, per germline (reference sequence). CDR3 length: 12 amino acids. V was clipped by 5 bases and J by 5 bases, with 7 bases between them. The CDR3 protein is CASSIYDQPQHF. The CDR3 nucleotides read TGTGCCAGCAGCATATACGATCAGCCCCAGCATTTT.

This clonotype was picked up many times. The chain combines TRBV7-2 with TRBJ2-5, with TRBD2 identical over 7 bases. The germline gives CDR1 SGHTA, CDR2 FQGNSA. Trimming took 3 bases from V and 1 from J; bases not matched to a gene: 2. CDR3 size: 14 residues. The CDR3: CASSFGGSQETQYF. CDR3 DNA: TGTGCCAGCAGCTTTGGCGGGAGCCAAGAGACCCAGTACTTC.

This clonotype was counted many times. One end of the junction is discordant with germline, which a read error may explain. The CDR3 region is CASSYQDRGNAEAFF. CDR3 bases: TGTGCCAGCAGTTACCAAGACAGGGGGAACGCTGAAGCTTTCTTT. V is TRBV6-2 or TRBV6-3 and J is TRBJ1-1; TRBD1 matches at 9 bases. This CDR3 contains 15 residues. Germline CDR1 is MNHEY and CDR2 is SVGEGT.

This clonotype was recorded a few times. CDR3 in DNA: TGCAGCGCAGACAGGGGGACCACAGATACGCAGTATTTT. It is translated as CSADRGTTDTQYF. J is TRBJ2-3 and V is TRBV29-1; 9 positions agree with TRBD1. V was clipped by 7 bases and J by 2 bases; unmatched bases: 4. CDR1 and CDR2 from the germline V gene are SQVTM and ANQGSEA. This CDR3 region has 13 residues.

This clonotype was seen many times. The V call is TRBV4-2, the J call TRBJ2-3; 9 bases are a match to TRBD2. Germline lookup yields CDR1 LGHNA and CDR2 YNFKEQ. The V segment lost 0 bases and the J segment 2 bases; nucleotides outside the gene matches: 9. This CDR3 region has 18 residues. The CDR3 sequence: CASSQDYGASGVTDTQYF. As DNA, the CDR3 is TGTGCCAGCAGCCAAGATTATGGGGCTAGCGGGGTCACAGATACGCAGTATTTT.

The table lists this clonotype with a few counts. This chain links TRBV5-1 with TRBJ1-3, with D uncertain. The CDR3 covers 16 residues. Germline assignment: CDR1 SGHRS and CDR2 YFSETQ. Trimming took 0 bases from V and 0 from J, leaving 10 bases between them. CDR3 in amino acids: CASSLAPFDSGNTIYF. The CDR3 DNA is TGCGCCAGCAGCTTGGCACCCTTCGACTCTGGAAACACCATATATTTT. Looking up the rest from reference TRBV5-1 and TRBJ1-3 gives the full variable domain: KAGVTQTPRYLIKTRGQQVTLSCSPISGHRSVSWYQQTPGQGLQFLFEYFSETQRNKGNFPGRFSGRQFSNSRSEMNVSTLELGDSALYLCASSLAPFDSGNTIYFGEGSWLTVV.

This clonotype appeared many times. The CDR3 DNA reads TGTGCCAGCAGCTCCTCCAACCGGGACAGGCAATCTAAAGAGCAGTACTTC. Translation gives CASSSSNRDRQSKEQYF. This chain uses TRBV7-2 with TRBJ2-7; 8 nucleotides agree with TRBD1. The CDR3 contains 17 residues. The germline V gene has CDR1 SGHTA and CDR2 FQGNSA. The V segment lost 4 bases and the J segment 7 bases; nucleotides outside the gene matches: 18.

This clonotype has a count of ten or more. CDR3 in DNA: TGTGCCAGCAGTTCTCGGATCCTCCCCAGGAAGCCCAGTCAGCCCCAGCATTTT. It encodes CASSSRILPRKPSQPQHF. The gene calls are TRBV6-8 and TRBJ1-5; no reliable D call. V was shortened by 4 bases and J by 6 bases, with 25 bases between the two germline ends. Germline CDR1 reads MNHGY; CDR2 reads SAAAGT. This CDR3 has 18 residues.

This clonotype was seen ten or more times. The chain couples TRBV7-8 to TRBJ2-2; D not resolved. Germline-derived CDR1 and CDR2 are SGHVS and FQNEAQ. The germline V and J ends were trimmed by 4 bases and 2 bases, with 17 bases remaining between them. The CDR3 loop spans 17 amino acids. The DNA of the CDR3 is TGTGCCAGCAGCTACACCCTGAAGGGTTTAAACACCGGGGAGCTGTTTTTT. This translates into CASSYTLKGLNTGELFF.

The rearrangement uses TRBV27 and TRBJ1-6, with 8 positions matching TRBD1. CDR3 length: 16 residues. J was trimmed by 11 bases and V by 2 bases; bases with no gene match: 11. Germline lookup yields CDR1 MNHEY and CDR2 SMNVEV (reference sequence). The chain's CDR3 is CASSLGGRTGFTPLHF. CDR3 bases: TGTGCCAGCAGTTTAGGGGGGAGGACAGGGTTTACACCCCTCCACTTT.

This clonotype came up many times. The rearrangement links TRBV6-5 to TRBJ2-6; D is unclear. With 2 bases removed from V and 0 bases from J, the gap between germline ends came to 2 bases. The germline gives CDR1 MNHEY, CDR2 SVGAGI. The CDR3 covers 14 residues. This chain's CDR3 is CASSYVSGANVLTF. In nucleotides, the CDR3 is TGTGCCAGCAGTTACGTCTCTGGGGCCAACGTCCTGACTTTC.

This clonotype was seen at least ten times. This chain uses TRBV7-2 with TRBJ1-6; tentatively, D is TRBD1 (6 bases). Trimming removed 2 bases from V and 7 bases from J, with 15 bases in between. CDR1 and CDR2 (germline): SGHTA, FQGNSA. This CDR3 region has 16 residues. The CDR3 DNA reads TGTGCCAGCAGCTTATTAAACAGGGCGGGAAATTCACCCCTCCACTTT. It is translated as CASSLLNRAGNSPLHF.

This clonotype appeared a few times. CDR3 DNA sequence: TGTGCCAGCAGCACGGGACAGGGCTACGAGCAGTACTTC. Encoded protein: CASSTGQGYEQYF. The chain couples TRBV11-3 to TRBJ2-7, with 9 bases fitting TRBD1. The germline gives CDR1 SGHNT, CDR2 YENEEA. CDR3 length: 13 residues. J gave up 3 bases and V 5 bases, and 2 bases lay outside the gene matches.